The clone carrying this T cell receptor (beta chain) came up many times. Its antigen is still unknown. These data belong to a study of T cells in Graves' hyperthyroidism and ophthalmopathy. Study-wide background: Any treatment followed the collection of peripheral blood at initial diagnosis.

It was RNA transcripts that yielded the amplified TCR beta CDR3 regions. In the first-round RT-PCR of the TCR CDR3, the HTBI primer set was used. TCRdb ran MiXCR on the multiplex PCR reads and lists one entry per CDR3 protein. The sample contains under 700,000 distinct CDR3 sequences, around 17% of which appear only once. V dropped 1 base and J dropped 9 bases, with 7 bases sitting between them. Per the germline V gene, CDR1 is SNHLY and CDR2 is FYNNEI. The CDR3 covers 12 residues. Around 10 ml fresh peripheral blood yielded the PBMCs. Study-level results: Progression to ophthalmopathy was predicted a median of 6.5 months early. Patients with ophthalmopathy were separated from those with stable hyperthyroidism by a 13 V-J model.

What was sequenced was blood. This clonotype was sampled from a woman aged 18-30 years with Graves' hyperthyroidism. The chain carries TRBV2 and TRBJ2-1; D is uncertain. The CDR3 DNA follows: TGTGCCAGCAGTGAAGTCCGGACTGAGCAGTTCTTC. Translating it yields CASSEVRTEQFF. The whole variable domain, remainder taken from reference TRBV2 and TRBJ2-1, is EPEVTQTPSHQVTQMGQEVILRCVPISNHLYFYWYRQILGQKVEFLVSFYNNEISEKSEIFDDQFSVERPDGSNFTLKIRSTKLEDSAMYFCASSEVRTEQFFGPGTRLTVL.